What follows describes a single T cell receptor beta chain. Its antigen is undetermined. The treatment was: oral pan-JAK inhibitor, 5-10 mg twice daily. Patients with alopecia areata provided lesional scalp punch biopsies as well as peripheral blood. The data belong to a study of CD8+ T cells in alopecia areata. Once RNA had been extracted, it was reverse transcribed into cDNA to act as the sequencing template. Generated by immunoSEQ multiplex PCR, the TCRdb table keeps only in-frame clones and is missing some. The repertoire holds about 180,000 clones, with roughly 53% as singletons. V was pared by 3 bases and J by 7 bases, with 18 bases between. The germline CDR1 and CDR2 sequences are MNHEY and SMNVEV (reference sequence). This CDR3 contains 16 residues. Study observations and caveats: Normal skin's resident alphabeta T cells are sequenced alongside lesional scalp T cells.

Sequenced here: CD8+ T cells sorted from blood, sampled at week 24, from a patient treated with tofacitinib. The chain has TRBV27 and TRBJ2-2; unclear D gene. This receptor was taken from a human donor with alopecia areata. In DNA, the CDR3 is TGTGCCAGCAGTTTGGTTGTTGGCGTTGGGGACGGGGAGCTGTTTTTT. Protein: CASSLVVGVGDGELFF.